This T cell receptor (beta chain) stems from a study of blood T cell repertoires in COVID-19. The overall study: Sites in the United States, Italy and Spain provided acute and convalescent COVID-19 samples. Sample material is recorded as cDNA or gDNA derived from T cells, B-cell-depleted T cells, or PBMCs.

Losses at the gene ends were 3 bases for V and 4 bases for J; bases not matched to a gene: 10. CDR3 length equals 15 residues. Germline assignment: CDR1 DFQATT and CDR2 SNEGSKA (reference sequence). Original methodology: Reference gene primer amplification gave nucleated cell count estimates. Using immunoSEQ multiplex PCR, the repertoire was profiled, and TCRdb retains in-frame clones only, with some absent. V and J calls and clone size are as listed in that table; D and trimming were resolved from the DNA. The table includes some 97,000 clones, more than 75% detected once. Sequenced material: peripheral blood. The rearrangement uses TRBV20-1 and TRBJ2-3; 7 bases align to TRBD2. The sequence derives from a human donor in a cohort sampled during active COVID-19. As DNA, the CDR3 is TGCAGTGCTAGTATGGCTAGCGGTGGGTCAGATACGCAGTATTTT. This codes for CSASMASGGSDTQYF.